A single sample is the source of the 26 T cell receptor beta chains below, sequenced in a study of PD-1 blockade in classical Hodgkin lymphoma. Sequencing was performed with immunoSEQ multiplex PCR; in TCRdb, only in-frame clones are kept and a portion is missing. This table has 66,000 or so clones, 70% to 80% appearing once. Relapses following autologous stem cell transplantation were seen in all patients, with brentuximab vedotin exposure varying. Material: peripheral blood mononuclear cells (PBMCs), obtained before the second cycle of nivolumab. These TCRs come from a human donor with classical Hodgkin lymphoma.

V and J are TRBV15 and TRBJ2-3; no firm D call. Trimming removed 0 bases from V and 0 bases from J, with 16 bases in between. CDR3 length: 18 residues. CDR1 and CDR2 (germline): LNHNV, YYDKDF (reference sequence). For the CDR3, the DNA is TGTGCCACCAGCAGAGATCGCGGTGAGAGCACTAGCACAGATACGCAGTATTTT. Residues: CATSRDRGESTSTDTQYF.

This chain links TRBV19 with TRBJ1-2; 8 bases match TRBD1. J gave up 8 bases and V 7 bases, and 6 bases lay outside the gene matches. Germline-derived CDR1 and CDR2 are LNHDA and SQIVND (reference sequence). The CDR3 runs to 12 residues. The CDR3 spells CASTSTGEGYTF. The DNA of the CDR3 is TGTGCCAGTACGTCGACAGGGGAAGGCTACACCTTC.

The chain employs TRBV7-2 and TRBJ1-1; D gene uncertain. Germline V gene lookup returns CDR1 SGHTA and CDR2 FQGNSA. CDR3 size: 14 residues. V was cut by 5 bases and J by 4 bases, with 14 bases left in between. The CDR3: CASSPLGLGTEAFF. The DNA of the CDR3 is TGTGCCAGCAGCCCACTAGGCCTAGGCACTGAAGCTTTCTTT.

In its sample, this clone ranks as medium-sized. The chain employs TRBV28 and TRBJ1-1; the D gene is possibly TRBD1 (5 bases). V was trimmed by 7 bases and J by 0 bases, leaving 15 bases between them. Germline V CDR1 and CDR2: MDHEN, SYDVKM. The CDR3 contains 15 residues. The CDR3 sequence: CASIPGDRMNTEAFF. CDR3 in DNA: TGTGCCAGCATCCCGGGGGATCGGATGAACACTGAAGCTTTCTTT.

CDR3 in amino acids: CASSLAGNHYNEQFF. CDR3 DNA: TGCGCCAGCAGCTTGGCCGGTAACCATTACAATGAGCAGTTCTTC. The chain joins TRBV5-1 to TRBJ2-1; D gene unclear. The CDR3 consists of 15 residues. CDR1 is SGHRS, CDR2 YFSETQ, per germline. Trimming took 0 bases from V and 4 from J, leaving 11 bases between them.

The rearrangement joins TRBV9 to TRBJ2-1; either TRBD1 or TRBD2 may supply D (5 bases each). The CDR3 spans 15 residues. Germline CDR1 reads SGDLS; CDR2 reads YYNGEE. V shed 1 base and J shed 2 bases, with 10 bases lying between them. This CDR3 reads CASSVRDPPYNEQFF. CDR3 nucleotides: TGTGCCAGCAGCGTACGGGACCCCCCCTACAATGAGCAGTTCTTC. Together with reference TRBV9 and TRBJ2-1, the CDR3 gives the full variable domain: DSGVTQTPKHLITATGQRVTLRCSPRSGDLSVYWYQQSLDQGLQFLIQYYNGEERAKGNILERFSAQQFPDLHSELNLSSLELGDSALYFCASSVRDPPYNEQFFGPGTRLTVL.

The DNA of the CDR3 is TGTGCCAGCTCCAACTGGGACGTTCCCCAGACCACTGAAGCTTTCTTT. This codes for CASSNWDVPQTTEAFF. The chain employs TRBV18 and TRBJ1-1; the D gene is possibly TRBD1 (5 bases). Germline V gives CDR1 KGHSH, CDR2 LQKENI. The CDR3 extends over 16 amino acids. The V end was cut by 6 bases, the J end by 4 bases, with 21 bases between.

This clone occurred a few times. V gene TRBV2 combines with J gene TRBJ1-4; D remains ambiguous. Trimming pared 4 bases from V and 2 bases from J, leaving 11 bases between. The length of the CDR3 is 15 residues. Germline loops: CDR1 SNHLY, CDR2 FYNNEI. CDR3 in amino acids: CASSALVGTNEKLFF. The CDR3 coding sequence is TGTGCCAGCAGTGCCCTGGTCGGGACTAATGAAAAACTGTTTTTT.

The rearrangement links TRBV6-5 to TRBJ1-1, with D uncertain. The CDR3 extends over 14 amino acids. V lost 2 bases to trimming and J lost 1 base, with 8 bases between them. Germline lookup yields CDR1 MNHEY and CDR2 SVGAGI. CDR3 DNA: TGTGCCAGCAGTTACGGAGGACCGAACACTGAAGCTTTCTTT. It is translated as CASSYGGPNTEAFF.

V usage is TRBV6-1 and J usage is TRBJ1-4; a weak D match, TRBD1 (6 bases). The CDR3 is 14 residues long. The V and J ends lost 10 bases and 8 bases respectively, with 20 bases between them. Germline CDR1 and CDR2: MNHNS and SASEGT. CDR3 DNA sequence: TGTGCCACCCACGTATCAGGACAGCGCGAAAAACTGTTTTTT. Its protein product is CATHVSGQREKLFF.

V is TRBV7-8 and J is TRBJ1-2; D call uncertain. Between the trimmed V and J ends, which lost 1 base and 6 bases, there was a span of 15 bases. The CDR3 has 15 residues. Germline CDR1 and CDR2: SGHVS and FQNEAQ. CDR3: CASSLDLGFLDGYTF. The CDR3 nucleotides read TGTGCCAGCAGCTTAGATCTGGGATTTCTTGATGGCTACACCTTC. Based on the CDR3 plus reference TRBV7-8 and TRBJ1-2, the full variable domain is GAGVSQSPRYKVAKRGQDVALRCDPISGHVSLFWYQQALGQGPEFLTYFQNEAQLDKSGLPSDRFFAERPEGSVSTLKIQRTQQEDSAVYLCASSLDLGFLDGYTFGSGTRLTVV.

The gene calls are TRBV2 and TRBJ2-3; 10 bases align to TRBD2. The CDR3 contains 18 residues. Germline V gives CDR1 SNHLY, CDR2 FYNNEI. The V gene end was trimmed by 5 bases and the J gene end by 0 bases; junction bases not matched to a gene: 11. In nucleotides, the CDR3 is TGTGCCAGCAGTCGGCAGCGGGGGGGCACCCAAAGCACAGATACGCAGTATTTT. Its translation is CASSRQRGGTQSTDTQYF.

The chain is built from TRBV5-4 and TRBJ2-3, with D tentatively TRBD1 (6 bases). The CDR3 length is 14 residues. V was clipped by 2 bases and J by 8 bases, with 15 bases between them. Germline loops: CDR1 SGHNT, CDR2 YYREEE (reference sequence). As DNA, the CDR3 is TGTGCCAGCAGCTTTCCAGGGGTAGAGCCTACGCAGTATTTT. Translation gives CASSFPGVEPTQYF.

This chain links TRBV5-1 with TRBJ2-2, with TRBD1 identical over 10 bases. CDR1 is SGHRS and CDR2 is YFSETQ in the germline V gene. With V trimmed by 3 bases and J by 4 bases, 3 bases remained unmatched. The CDR3 runs 15 residues. The CDR3 sequence is CASSSGTGATGELFF. CDR3 nucleotides: TGCGCCAGCAGCTCCGGGACAGGGGCCACCGGGGAGCTGTTTTTT.

This chain uses TRBV2 with TRBJ1-4; D is possibly TRBD1 (6 bases). V was shortened by 2 bases and J by 4 bases, with 20 bases between the two germline ends. From germline, CDR1 is SNHLY and CDR2 FYNNEI. This CDR3 contains 18 residues. CDR3: CASSERGAGWGNNEKLFF. CDR3 in DNA: TGTGCCAGCAGTGAACGGGGGGCAGGATGGGGTAATAATGAAAAACTGTTTTTT. The full variable domain, with the rest looked up from reference TRBV2 and TRBJ1-4, is EPEVTQTPSHQVTQMGQEVILRCVPISNHLYFYWYRQILGQKVEFLVSFYNNEISEKSEIFDDQFSVERPDGSNFTLKIRSTKLEDSAMYFCASSERGAGWGNNEKLFFGSGTQLSVL.

The V and J genes are TRBV6-6 and TRBJ2-2; no clear D. Germline V gene data show CDR1 as MNHNY and CDR2 as SVGAGI (reference sequence). Trimming stripped 4 bases from V and 8 bases from J, with 8 bases between. The CDR3 is 12 residues long. CDR3 sequence reads: CASSSTLGELFF. The CDR3 coding sequence is TGTGCCAGCAGTTCCACACTTGGGGAGCTGTTTTTT.

This sequence joins TRBV21-1 and TRBJ2-7; the table's D call of TRBD1 was not tested on the DNA. TRBV21-1 is deemed a pseudogene. The CDR3 is made up of 20 amino acids. The CDR3 reads CASSKGVCHERQGVPYEQYF. In DNA form, the CDR3 reads TGTGCCAGCAGCAAAGGGGTTTGTCATGAACGGCAGGGGGTACCCTACGAGCAGTACTTC.

The chain carries TRBV9 and TRBJ2-1; unclear D gene. The V end was cut by 0 bases, the J end by 4 bases, with 14 bases between. The CDR3 has 16 amino acids. Germline V lookup: CDR1 SGDLS, CDR2 YYNGEE. The CDR3 spells CASSVVVKDVYNEQFF. CDR3 bases: TGTGCCAGCAGCGTAGTCGTAAAAGACGTTTACAATGAGCAGTTCTTC. The full variable domain, its missing parts supplied by reference TRBV9 and TRBJ2-1, is DSGVTQTPKHLITATGQRVTLRCSPRSGDLSVYWYQQSLDQGLQFLIQYYNGEERAKGNILERFSAQQFPDLHSELNLSSLELGDSALYFCASSVVVKDVYNEQFFGPGTRLTVL.

This sequence joins TRBV5-5 and TRBJ2-7; D uncertain. Trimming shortened V by 0 bases and J by 3 bases, and 7 bases separated the two germline ends. From germline, CDR1 is SGHKS and CDR2 YYEKEE (reference sequence). This CDR3 comprises 13 residues. This CDR3 is CASSLDFDYEQYF. Here the CDR3 DNA reads TGTGCCAGCAGCTTGGATTTTGACTACGAGCAGTACTTC.

The gene calls are TRBV28 and TRBJ1-5; D is ambiguous. Germline CDR1 and CDR2: MDHEN and SYDVKM. V lost 8 bases to trimming and J lost 2 bases, with 7 bases between them. The CDR3 extends over 12 amino acids. The DNA for the CDR3 is TGTGCCAGCGAGTGGGGCAATCAGCCCCAGCATTTT. Residues: CASEWGNQPQHF.

J is TRBJ2-2 and V is TRBV4-2; D unclear. V dropped 0 bases and J dropped 8 bases, with 4 bases sitting between them. The CDR3 covers 12 residues. Germline V lookup: CDR1 LGHNA, CDR2 YNFKEQ. The CDR3 spells CASSQDGGELFF. Here the CDR3 DNA reads TGTGCCAGCAGCCAAGATGGGGGGGAGCTGTTTTTT.

J is TRBJ2-2 and V is TRBV11-2, with 14 nucleotides matching TRBD2. CDR3 size: 19 residues. J gave up 5 bases and V 5 bases, and 13 bases lay outside the gene matches. The germline gives CDR1 SGHAT, CDR2 FQNNGV. The CDR3 loop reads CASSPRTGLAGVRTGELFF. CDR3 DNA sequence: TGTGCCAGCAGCCCTAGGACGGGACTAGCGGGAGTTAGAACCGGGGAGCTGTTTTTT.

The CDR3 region is CASSLKPGRGLAGGPAEQFF. The DNA for the CDR3 is TGTGCCAGCAGCTTAAAACCGGGACGAGGACTAGCGGGAGGGCCGGCTGAGCAGTTCTTC. The chain carries TRBV7-3 and TRBJ2-1; 15 bases align to TRBD2. CDR1 is SGHTA and CDR2 is FQGTGA in the germline V gene. V trimming: 1 base; J trimming: 9 bases; junction bases outside the gene matches: 16. The CDR3 contains 20 residues.

J is TRBJ2-7 and V is TRBV10-3; 7 bases line up with TRBD1. CDR1 is ENHRY, CDR2 SYGVKD, per germline. The CDR3 extends over 16 amino acids. The V and J ends lost 0 bases and 4 bases, in that order; junction bases with no gene match: 9. CDR3 DNA: TGTGCCATCAGTGAGTCATTGGGCAGGGGGAGTTACGAGCAGTACTTC. This codes for CAISESLGRGSYEQYF.

The CDR3: CASSESIGRTQYF. CDR3 in DNA: TGTGCCAGCAGTGAAAGTATAGGGAGGACGCAGTATTTT. The chain employs TRBV6-5 and TRBJ2-3; tentative D call: TRBD2 (6 bases). The CDR3 is 13 residues long. The V end lost 5 bases, the J end lost 9 bases, and 15 bases lay between the germline ends. CDR1 and CDR2 (germline): MNHEY, SVGAGI.

This rearrangement joins TRBV7-9 to TRBJ2-5, with D perhaps TRBD2 (6 bases). The CDR3 has 12 residues. CDR1 and CDR2 from the germline V gene are SEHNR and FQNEAQ (reference sequence). Trimming left V 8 bases short and J 5 bases short, with 12 bases between. The CDR3 here is CASGPAGETQYF. In DNA, the CDR3 is TGTGCCAGCGGGCCCGCGGGGGAGACCCAGTACTTC.